The T cell receptor (beta chain) described here comes from a study of neurological immune-mediated disorders. This clonotype was detected ten times or more. Time point of the sample: technical triplicate 1. The starting material, 2 million PBMCs stored at -80 C, gave rise to the unsorted libraries. V lost 2 bases, J lost 8 bases, and 6 bases stayed unmatched. The germline V gene has CDR1 MNHEY and CDR2 SMNVEV (reference sequence). This CDR3 has 14 amino acids. TCRdb processed the 5' RACE reads anew with MiXCR; each CDR3 protein has one entry. The table has approximately 36,000 distinct CDR3 sequences, 11% seen once.

The chain combines TRBV27 with TRBJ2-7, with 10 bases aligning to TRBD2. This TCR was recovered from a man in his 60s with HTLV-1-associated myelopathy (HAM/TSP). The sequenced material came from PBMCs. CDR3 loop: CASSLLAGEGKQYF. For the CDR3, the DNA is TGTGCCAGCAGTTTACTAGCGGGAGAGGGGAAGCAGTACTTC.